The rows below give T cell receptor beta chains drawn from one sample of a study of healthy donors' naive CD4 and CD8 T cells. TCRdb reanalysed the reads using MiXCR and keeps one entry per CDR3 protein. The sample lists roughly 200,000 distinct CDR3 sequences, 65% to 75% occurring once. Material for sequencing was naive CD4+ and CD8+ T cells sorted from blood, pooled from several donors. These receptors were obtained from a pool of human donors in good health; the sample pools cells from several healthy donors. Both conserved end residues are part of each CDR3. The order of the fields is V gene, J gene, CDR3 protein.

>TRBV6-1|TRBJ1-5
CASSSDRVQPQHF
>TRBV27|TRBJ1-5
CASSFVGGNQPQHF
>TRBV6-6|TRBJ2-5
CASRPDRGRETQYF
>TRBV30|TRBJ1-2
CAWSDAPGAYGYTF
>TRBV6-5|TRBJ2-7
CASSRVMGEQYF
>TRBV18|TRBJ2-1
CASSRDRNSYNEQFF
>TRBV6-2/TRBV6-3|TRBJ2-3
CASSWMWTGTDTQYF
>TRBV29-1|TRBJ2-1
CSVEASRNEQFF
>TRBV5-5|TRBJ1-5
CASSPEEYQPQHF
>TRBV29-1|TRBJ2-1
CSVVRMNNEQFF
>TRBV29-1|TRBJ2-1
CSSPGFSYNEQFF
>TRBV2|TRBJ2-2
CASRGTVAGELFF
>TRBV27|TRBJ1-5
CASSPQGSNQPQHF
>TRBV29-1|TRBJ2-7
CSVGTSQRPYEQYF
>TRBV19|TRBJ1-5
CASRVGNQPQHF
>TRBV6-5|TRBJ2-1
CASSSWGQGDFNEQFF
>TRBV29-1|TRBJ2-7
CSVEGGYGAGGTGTDEQYF
>TRBV27|TRBJ2-1
CASSVGLAGAEQFF
>TRBV11-2|TRBJ1-1
CASSWTGTEAFF
>TRBV5-4|TRBJ2-7
CASRRASGYEQYF
>TRBV12-3/TRBV12-4|TRBJ1-2
CASTPGQLNYGYTF
>TRBV15|TRBJ2-1
CATSSGFGNEQFF
>TRBV11-2|TRBJ2-7
CASSLPDRAYEQYF